Presented here are 5 T cell receptor beta chains from one specimen sequenced in a study of multiple sclerosis patients with progressive multifocal leukoencephalopathy (dated by TCRdb to the late 2010s). The library relied on the immunoSEQ multiplex PCR assay. Imported from immuneACCESS, the table was reduced by TCRdb to in-frame sequences with V and J called. These copies leave out some clones; in studies compared against another copy, an unresolved V gene accounts for under half, and the cause of the remainder is not known. The sample records around 30,000 clones, under 90% of which are singletons. More than 1.3% of the sample is taken by the ten largest. The meaning of the sample's time point label: 6 months of natalizumab therapy. The treatment or condition label for this specimen denotes: on natalizumab therapy at sampling. The sample here was PBMCs, taken from a patient treated with natalizumab. These receptors originate from a human donor with multiple sclerosis.

Details on this clone: The identical CDR3 is also encoded by other nucleotide sequences in the sample. V and J are TRBV9 and TRBJ2-3, with D tentatively TRBD2 (6 bases). Trimming left V 0 bases short and J 4 bases short, with 12 bases between. Germline lookup yields CDR1 SGDLS and CDR2 YYNGEE. The CDR3 covers 15 residues. The CDR3 loop reads CASSVGGRRADTQYF. The CDR3 DNA sequence: TGTGCCAGCAGCGTAGGAGGGAGGAGGGCAGATACGCAGTATTTT.

V gene TRBV7-2 combines with J gene TRBJ1-2, with D perhaps TRBD1 (5 bases). The germline V and J ends were trimmed by 3 bases and 2 bases, with 7 bases remaining between them. The CDR3 runs 13 residues. CDR1 SGHTA and CDR2 FQGNSA come from the germline V gene. The CDR3 is CASSFQGNYGYTF. The CDR3 DNA follows: TGTGCCAGCAGCTTTCAGGGCAACTATGGCTACACCTTC.

The chain combines TRBV9 with TRBJ2-6; possibly TRBD1 or TRBD2 for D (5 bases each). V lost 4 bases, J lost 2 bases, and 13 bases lay in between. There are 16 residues in the CDR3. Per germline, CDR1 SGDLS and CDR2 YYNGEE. The CDR3 spells CASSPSGSTGANVLTF. The DNA of the CDR3 is TGTGCCAGCAGCCCCTCAGGGAGCACTGGGGCCAACGTCCTGACTTTC.

The chain recombines TRBV11-2 with TRBJ2-7; D not resolved. Trimming removed 1 base at V and 3 bases at J, with 7 bases between. Germline V gives CDR1 SGHAT, CDR2 FQNNGV. There are 13 residues in the CDR3. This chain's CDR3 is CASSLGGSYEQYF. For the CDR3, the DNA is TGTGCCAGCAGCTTAGGGGGTAGCTACGAGCAGTACTTC.

The chain recombines TRBV30 with TRBJ2-7; no reliable D call. The V gene lost 0 bases and the J gene lost 1 base, with 10 bases spanning the gap. The CDR3 has 14 amino acids. CDR1 and CDR2 from the germline V gene are GTSNPN and SVGIG (reference sequence). The CDR3 DNA sequence: TGTGCCTGGAGTGTATCGGCACTTTCCTACGAGCAGTACTTC. Its translation is CAWSVSALSYEQYF. Together with reference TRBV30 and TRBJ2-7, the CDR3 gives the full variable domain: SQTIHQWPATLVQPVGSPLSLECTVEGTSNPNLYWYRQAAGRGLQLLFYSVGIGQISSEVPQNLSASRPQDRQFILSSKKLLLSDSGFYLCAWSVSALSYEQYFGPGTRLTVT.